The clone carrying this T cell receptor beta chain was found once. Its antigen is unknown. The data belong to a study of cytomegalovirus exposure and HLA in healthy donors. Broader study findings: The analysis excluded some indistinguishable V segments, including TRBV6-2 and TRBV6-3.

The PCR had 60 Vbeta and 13 Jbeta primers. Some clones are missing from TCRdb's copy, which holds only in-frame ones; the method was immunoSEQ multiplex PCR. Among 85,000 to 120,000 clones listed, over 60% were seen once. The donors comprised healthy bone marrow donors. V was trimmed by 5 bases and J by 3 bases, leaving 17 bases between them. This CDR3 contains 15 residues. Germline CDR1 and CDR2: MNHEY and SVGAGI. Material: PBMCs. The TCR sequence derives from a male donor in good health and CMV-seropositive. This chain uses TRBV6-5 with TRBJ2-7; the D gene is possibly TRBD2 (5 bases). This chain's CDR3 is CASSPTLGRNYEQYF. DNA for the CDR3: TGTGCCAGCAGTCCGACACTAGGGCGGAACTACGAGCAGTACTTC.